Shown below are 12 T cell receptor beta chains from a single sample sequenced in a study of early T cells in non-severe SARS-CoV-2 infection. TCRdb called the 5' RACE reads again in MiXCR, with one record for every CDR3 protein. The data contain about 43,000 distinct CDR3 sequences, roughly a tenth of them singletons. The sample was whole blood. The receptors come from an adult who was a healthcare worker with PCR-confirmed SARS-CoV-2 infection or an uninfected control (not recorded which).

In this sample, this clonotype turned up a few times. The chain joins TRBV19 to TRBJ2-3, with a tentative D call TRBD1 (6 bases). CDR1 is LNHDA, CDR2 SQIVND, per germline (reference sequence). V was shortened by 6 bases and J by 4 bases, with 8 bases between the two germline ends. The CDR3 contains 12 residues. CDR3: CASRAGADTQYF. CDR3 sequence (DNA): TGTGCCAGTAGGGCAGGGGCAGATACGCAGTATTTT. Combining the CDR3 with reference TRBV19 and TRBJ2-3 gives the whole variable domain DGGITQSPKYLFRKEGQNVTLSCEQNLNHDAMYWYRQDPGQGLRLIYYSQIVNDFQKGDIAEGYSVSREKKESFPLTVTSAQKNPTAFYLCASRAGADTQYFGPGTRLTVL.

This clonotype was recorded many times. The V and J genes are TRBV12-3 or TRBV12-4 and TRBJ2-6; D remains ambiguous. Trimming removed 5 bases from V and 12 bases from J, with 17 bases in between. The CDR3 covers 14 residues. This CDR3 reads CASSINTVPGVLTF. DNA for the CDR3: TGTGCCAGCAGTATCAACACGGTACCGGGCGTCCTGACTTTC.

CDR3 bases: TGCAGTGCTAAGCCCTTCAACGACGGGGAGCTGTTTTTT. Its protein product is CSAKPFNDGELFF. The chain is built from TRBV20-1 and TRBJ2-2; D is undetermined. Germline CDR1 reads DFQATT; CDR2 reads SNEGSKA (reference sequence). Trimming took 4 bases from V and 7 from J, leaving 13 bases between them. The CDR3 covers 13 residues.

The sample holds many counts of this clonotype. The rearrangement links TRBV20-1 to TRBJ1-2, with D possibly being TRBD1 (5 bases). Germline CDR1 and CDR2: DFQATT and SNEGSKA (reference sequence). The CDR3 loop spans 13 amino acids. Trimming cost V 0 bases and J 5 bases, with 10 bases left between them. The DNA of the CDR3 is TGCAGTGCTAGAGATGGGGCAGATTATGGCTACACCTTC. This sequence encodes CSARDGADYGYTF.

This clonotype was seen only a few times. V usage is TRBV2 and J usage is TRBJ2-3; 9 bases are shared with TRBD2. V shed 5 bases and J 4 bases; nucleotides not matched to a gene: 7. The germline V gene encodes CDR1 SNHLY and CDR2 FYNNEI. The CDR3 is 15 amino acids. The CDR3 coding sequence is TGTGCCAGCAGTCAGGGACTAGCCTGGTCAGATACGCAGTATTTT. Its translation is CASSQGLAWSDTQYF.

This clonotype was seen many times. This chain uses TRBV29-1 with TRBJ2-7; a possible D gene is TRBD1 (6 bases). Germline CDR1 reads SQVTM; CDR2 reads ANQGSEA. The CDR3 runs 14 residues. With 4 bases removed from V and 5 bases from J, the gap between germline ends came to 18 bases. This CDR3 reads CSVGASGVRHEQYF. In DNA form, the CDR3 reads TGCAGCGTTGGAGCCTCAGGGGTTCGCCACGAGCAGTACTTC.

This clonotype was counted at least ten times. The chain joins TRBV29-1 to TRBJ1-1; maybe TRBD1 (5 bases). V dropped 6 bases and J dropped 5 bases, with 13 bases sitting between them. This CDR3 is built from 12 residues. CDR1 is SQVTM and CDR2 is ANQGSEA in the germline V gene. CDR3 sequence: CSVTEGRTEAFF. The CDR3 bases are TGCAGCGTAACCGAGGGACGGACTGAAGCTTTCTTT.

This clonotype appeared many times. Here the CDR3 DNA reads TGTGCCACCAGTGCCGGGGCCTATCAGCCCCAGCATTTT. Its translation is CATSAGAYQPQHF. The chain combines TRBV24-1 with TRBJ1-5; D is possibly TRBD1 (5 bases). Germline CDR1 is KGHDR and CDR2 is SFDVKD. Trimming cost V 5 bases and J 5 bases, with 9 bases left between them. The CDR3 spans 13 residues.

A note on this clonotype: The junction departs from the called germline gene at one end, perhaps through a read error. The V call is TRBV6-5, the J call TRBJ1-2; tentatively, D is TRBD1 (5 bases). This CDR3 contains 14 residues. The germline CDR1 and CDR2 sequences are MNHEY and SVGAGI. CDR3 residues: CVSSYGRGGYGYTF. The CDR3, as DNA: TGTGTCAGCAGTTATGGGAGGGGCGGGTATGGCTACACCTTC.

This clonotype was picked up a small number of times. V gene TRBV18 combines with J gene TRBJ1-3; D is undetermined. The CDR3 is made up of 14 amino acids. Germline lookup yields CDR1 KGHSH and CDR2 LQKENI. V dropped 6 bases and J dropped 4 bases, with 13 bases sitting between them. CDR3 region: CASSPLDVGNTIYF. The CDR3 nucleotides read TGTGCCAGCTCCCCCCTGGATGTGGGAAACACCATATATTTT. Full variable domain (rest looked up from reference TRBV18 and TRBJ1-3): NAGVMQNPRHLVRRRGQEARLRCSPMKGHSHVYWYRQLPEEGLKFMVYLQKENIIDESGMPKERFSAEFPKEGPSILRIQQVVRGDSAAYFCASSPLDVGNTIYFGEGSWLTVV.

Within the sample, this clonotype is medium-sized. The chain carries TRBV12-5 and TRBJ2-7, with 7 nucleotides matching TRBD1. The ends lost 5 bases at V and 6 bases at J; junction bases unmatched: 7. This CDR3 spans 13 amino acids. Germline V gene data show CDR1 as LGHNT and CDR2 as FRNRAP. The CDR3 region is CASGPGDSPEQYF. The CDR3 DNA is TGTGCTAGTGGTCCAGGGGACAGTCCCGAGCAGTACTTC.

In its sample, this clonotype was seen many times. The V gene is TRBV10-3, the J gene TRBJ2-7; 8 bases are a match to TRBD2. Germline-derived CDR1 and CDR2 are ENHRY and SYGVKD. J was trimmed by 2 bases and V by 2 bases; bases with no gene match: 11. This CDR3 contains 17 residues. This CDR3 reads CAISETLTSGLTYEQYF. The CDR3 nucleotides read TGTGCCATCAGTGAGACGCTTACTAGCGGTTTAACCTACGAGCAGTACTTC.